These 32 T cell receptor beta chains came from one sample sequenced in a study of beta chain features in type 1 diabetes. Findings of the study overall: In all four CD4+ subsets, TCRB CDR3 length was significantly, moderately reduced in type 1 diabetes.

All of the isolated RNA was reverse transcribed, so expressed TCRB transcripts were sequenced. Clones were sequenced by immunoSEQ multiplex PCR, and TCRdb holds only the in-frame ones, with some missing. The sample has approximately 250,000 clones, approximately 11% seen once. No cognate antigen is known for these TCRs. The sequenced sample consisted of naive CD4+ T cells from blood. The receptors stem from a man younger than 40 with type 1 diabetes.

The V and J genes are TRBV7-8 and TRBJ2-3; D may be TRBD2 (6 bases). Germline lookup yields CDR1 SGHVS and CDR2 FQNEAQ. The CDR3 contains 14 residues. V gave up 7 bases and J gave up 2 bases, with 13 bases separating them. For the CDR3, the DNA is TGTGCCAGCAACCTCCGGGACTTCACAGATACGCAGTATTTT. Translated: CASNLRDFTDTQYF.

The chain's CDR3 is CASSGPGLSTDTQYF. The CDR3 nucleotides read TGTGCCAGCAGCGGACCGGGACTTAGCACAGATACGCAGTATTTT. The chain employs TRBV9 and TRBJ2-3; a possible D gene is TRBD2 (6 bases). The V end was cut by 3 bases, the J end by 0 bases, with 11 bases between. The CDR3 covers 15 residues. Germline CDR1 and CDR2: SGDLS and YYNGEE.

This sequence joins TRBV19 and TRBJ2-5; TRBD1 matches 8 bases. The V segment lost 4 bases and the J segment 8 bases; nucleotides outside the gene matches: 9. CDR3 length: 14 residues. CDR1 and CDR2 (germline): LNHDA, SQIVND (reference sequence). The CDR3 region is CASSTGQGLPTQYF. DNA of the CDR3: TGTGCCAGTAGTACTGGACAGGGCTTGCCCACCCAGTACTTC.

The chain has TRBV5-1 and TRBJ2-7; D gene ambiguous. The germline CDR1 and CDR2 sequences are SGHRS and YFSETQ. The CDR3 is 13 residues long. V was cut by 4 bases and J by 0 bases, with 8 bases left in between. CDR3 in amino acids: CASSAAPSYEQYF. CDR3 DNA sequence: TGCGCCAGCAGCGCTGCGCCCTCCTACGAGCAGTACTTC.

The genes are TRBV9 and TRBJ1-2, with 7 bases matching TRBD1. The CDR3 consists of 13 residues. The germline V gene encodes CDR1 SGDLS and CDR2 YYNGEE. V lost 0 bases and J lost 4; bases outside the gene matches: 0. The CDR3 DNA sequence: TGTGCCAGCAGCGTAGGGGACAGCTATGGCTACACCTTC. This sequence encodes CASSVGDSYGYTF. Complete variable domain (other parts from reference TRBV9 and TRBJ1-2): DSGVTQTPKHLITATGQRVTLRCSPRSGDLSVYWYQQSLDQGLQFLIQYYNGEERAKGNILERFSAQQFPDLHSELNLSSLELGDSALYFCASSVGDSYGYTFGSGTRLTVV.

This clone was found a few times. This chain connects TRBV9 to TRBJ1-3, with a weak D call TRBD1 (5 bases). Germline V lookup: CDR1 SGDLS, CDR2 YYNGEE. V lost 2 bases to trimming and J lost 2 bases, with 11 bases between them. The CDR3 loop spans 15 amino acids. CDR3 DNA: TGTGCCAGCAGCGTTCAGGGATATGCTGGAAACACCATATATTTT. It specifies CASSVQGYAGNTIYF.

This chain links TRBV29-1 with TRBJ2-7; 7 bases fit TRBD1. Trimming took 4 bases from V and 0 from J; bases not matched to a gene: 18. The CDR3 length is 18 residues. The V gene's germline CDR1 is SQVTM and CDR2 ANQGSEA. Written as DNA, the CDR3 is TGCAGCGTTGTATTATTTCCTTGGACAGGCGAGAGCTCCTACGAGCAGTACTTC. Residues: CSVVLFPWTGESSYEQYF.

This clone has more than one count but fewer than ten. This chain joins TRBV27 and TRBJ1-4, with 7 bases that match TRBD1. The V gene's germline CDR1 is MNHEY and CDR2 SMNVEV (reference sequence). The trim removed 5 bases at V and 7 bases at J, leaving 4 bases unmatched. The CDR3 contains 13 residues. CDR3 nucleotides: TGTGCCAGCAGTGGACAGGTTGGTGAAAAACTGTTTTTT. Translation gives CASSGQVGEKLFF.

This clone was detected a few times. CDR3 coding DNA: TGCGCCAGCCGGGGGTCCAACAGGGGGACTGAAGCTTTCTTT. It codes for CASRGSNRGTEAFF. J is TRBJ1-1 and V is TRBV5-1; 8 nucleotides line up with TRBD1. Germline V gene data show CDR1 as SGHRS and CDR2 as YFSETQ. CDR3 length equals 14 residues. V was clipped by 7 bases and J by 5 bases; unmatched bases: 10.

V gene TRBV28 combines with J gene TRBJ2-6; 7 positions match TRBD2. V lost 6 bases and J lost 0; bases outside the gene matches: 2. The CDR3 runs to 15 residues. CDR1 and CDR2 from the germline V gene are MDHEN and SYDVKM. The CDR3 region has the DNA TGTGCCAGCAGGGGGGGGGACTCTGGGGCCAACGTCCTGACTTTC. Amino acid sequence: CASRGGDSGANVLTF.

The gene calls are TRBV15 and TRBJ1-6, with a possible D match to TRBD1 (6 bases). CDR3 length: 16 residues. The germline CDR1 and CDR2 sequences are LNHNV and YYDKDF (reference sequence). Trimming cost V 4 bases and J 3 bases, with 13 bases left between them. The CDR3 DNA follows: TGTGCCACCAGCAAAACTTACAGGGACTATAATTCACCCCTCCACTTT. It yields the protein CATSKTYRDYNSPLHF.

This chain joins TRBV11-2 and TRBJ2-6, with 11 bases aligning to TRBD1. J was trimmed by 4 bases and V by 3 bases; bases with no gene match: 8. Germline CDR1 SGHAT, CDR2 FQNNGV. The CDR3 covers 18 residues. The CDR3 DNA is TGTGCCAGCAGCTTTCGGACAGGGGGCGCGGACGGGGCCAACGTCCTGACTTTC. Residues: CASSFRTGGADGANVLTF.

The rearrangement links TRBV18 to TRBJ1-1; unclear D gene. With 3 bases removed from V and 1 base from J, the gap between germline ends came to 12 bases. In germline, CDR1 is KGHSH, CDR2 LQKENI. The CDR3 extends over 15 amino acids. The DNA of the CDR3 is TGTGCCAGCTCACCTCTCTCCGGGAAGAACACTGAAGCTTTCTTT. Protein sequence: CASSPLSGKNTEAFF.

This clone occurred a few times. This chain connects TRBV7-2 to TRBJ1-5; 10 nucleotides align to TRBD1. The CDR3 spans 15 residues. In germline, CDR1 is SGHTA, CDR2 FQGNSA. Losses at the gene ends were 5 bases for V and 2 bases for J; bases not matched to a gene: 3. CDR3: CASSKTGGGNQPQHF. The CDR3 DNA reads TGTGCCAGCAGCAAGACAGGGGGCGGCAATCAGCCCCAGCATTTT.

The sample holds a few counts of this clone. The chain recombines TRBV7-8 with TRBJ2-7, with a tentative D call TRBD1 (5 bases). The CDR3 has 13 amino acids. From germline, CDR1 is SGHVS and CDR2 FQNEAQ. V was shortened by 1 base and J by 6 bases, with 10 bases between the two germline ends. The CDR3, as DNA: TGTGCCAGCAGCTTAGTACAGGACACCGAGCAGTACTTC. Protein: CASSLVQDTEQYF.

This chain uses TRBV5-1 with TRBJ2-6, with 7 bases aligning to TRBD2. In germline, CDR1 is SGHRS, CDR2 YFSETQ. This CDR3 is 18 amino acids long. Unmatched junction bases numbered 11, after V lost 1 base and J lost 4 bases. The DNA for the CDR3 is TGCGCCAGCAGCTTGTCGCCGGGGGAGGGCCCAGGGGCCAACGTCCTGACTTTC. It is translated as CASSLSPGEGPGANVLTF.

This clone came up a few times. The J gene is TRBJ2-7, the V gene TRBV5-4; TRBD1 is a possible D gene (6 bases). The length of the CDR3 is 14 residues. Germline assignment: CDR1 SGHNT and CDR2 YYREEE (reference sequence). Trimming removed 1 base from V and 2 bases from J, with 10 bases in between. The CDR3 sequence is CASSLRGTPYEQYF. The CDR3, as DNA: TGTGCCAGCAGCTTGAGGGGGACGCCCTACGAGCAGTACTTC.

The gene calls are TRBV7-8 and TRBJ1-2; D is unclear. This CDR3 region has 14 residues. Germline assignment: CDR1 SGHVS and CDR2 FQNEAQ. Trimming took off 1 base at V and 0 bases at J, with 6 bases between the two ends. The CDR3, as DNA: TGTGCCAGCAGCTTAGACAGAACTAACTATGGCTACACCTTC. This codes for CASSLDRTNYGYTF.

The chain couples TRBV5-4 to TRBJ2-1; TRBD1 matches at 12 bases. V shed 5 bases and J 9 bases; nucleotides not matched to a gene: 9. The CDR3 sequence is 15 residues long. Germline CDR1 SGHNT, CDR2 YYREEE (reference sequence). Here the CDR3 DNA reads TGTGCCAGCAGGAGGGCTGGGACAGGGGGCGTTGAGCAGTTCTTC. Amino acid sequence: CASRRAGTGGVEQFF.

This clone was observed a few times. This chain links TRBV18 with TRBJ2-3, with D possibly being TRBD1 (6 bases). This CDR3 contains 14 residues. The germline V and J ends were trimmed by 3 bases and 5 bases, with 12 bases remaining between them. Germline V gives CDR1 KGHSH, CDR2 LQKENI. The CDR3 DNA sequence: TGTGCCAGCTCACCGCGCAGGGGACAAGATACGCAGTATTTT. Its translation: CASSPRRGQDTQYF. The whole variable domain, remainder taken from reference TRBV18 and TRBJ2-3, is NAGVMQNPRHLVRRRGQEARLRCSPMKGHSHVYWYRQLPEEGLKFMVYLQKENIIDESGMPKERFSAEFPKEGPSILRIQQVVRGDSAAYFCASSPRRGQDTQYFGPGTRLTVL.

This clone was seen a handful of times. The chain recombines TRBV19 with TRBJ2-3; D call uncertain. Trimming took 7 bases from V and 2 from J, leaving 13 bases between them. The CDR3 contains 14 residues. Looked up from germline, CDR1 is LNHDA and CDR2 is SQIVND (reference sequence). CDR3 amino acids: CASKSPTDTDTQYF. CDR3 nucleotides: TGTGCCAGTAAATCACCTACCGACACAGATACGCAGTATTTT. Supplemented by reference TRBV19 and TRBJ2-3, the full variable domain reads DGGITQSPKYLFRKEGQNVTLSCEQNLNHDAMYWYRQDPGQGLRLIYYSQIVNDFQKGDIAEGYSVSREKKESFPLTVTSAQKNPTAFYLCASKSPTDTDTQYFGPGTRLTVL.

This chain links TRBV29-1 with TRBJ2-3; 7 nucleotides match TRBD2. The V gene's germline CDR1 is SQVTM and CDR2 ANQGSEA. The CDR3 extends over 13 amino acids. V shed 5 bases and J 4 bases; nucleotides not matched to a gene: 6. The chain's CDR3 is CSVRGGGADTQYF. The CDR3 DNA is TGCAGCGTTCGCGGGGGTGGGGCAGATACGCAGTATTTT.

This rearrangement joins TRBV5-1 to TRBJ2-5, with D possibly being TRBD2 (5 bases). The ends were cut back, 2 bases at V and 5 bases at J, with 13 bases in the middle. The CDR3 spans 14 residues. CDR1 and CDR2 from the germline V gene are SGHRS and YFSETQ. Written as DNA, the CDR3 is TGCGCCAGCAGCTTAAGGACTGCTGGGGAGACCCAGTACTTC. Translation: CASSLRTAGETQYF. The whole variable domain, remainder taken from reference TRBV5-1 and TRBJ2-5, is KAGVTQTPRYLIKTRGQQVTLSCSPISGHRSVSWYQQTPGQGLQFLFEYFSETQRNKGNFPGRFSGRQFSNSRSEMNVSTLELGDSALYLCASSLRTAGETQYFGPGTRLLVL.

This clone was observed a few times. This chain joins TRBV7-9 and TRBJ2-3; TRBD1 matches at 8 bases. The J segment lost 10 bases and the V segment lost 6 bases, leaving 9 bases of the junction unmatched. The CDR3 sequence is 13 residues long. CDR1 and CDR2 from the germline V gene are SEHNR and FQNEAQ (reference sequence). The CDR3 coding sequence is TGTGCCAGCAGACCCGACAGGGGCTTTGCGCAGTATTTT. Its protein product is CASRPDRGFAQYF.

The V call is TRBV10-3, the J call TRBJ2-5, with D possibly being TRBD1 (6 bases). CDR1 and CDR2 from the germline V gene are ENHRY and SYGVKD. V lost 6 bases to trimming and J lost 1 base, with 12 bases between them. This CDR3 contains 14 residues. The CDR3 nucleotides read TGTGCCATCAGCCCGGGACAACGCCAAGAGACCCAGTACTTC. Its translation is CAISPGQRQETQYF.

This sequence joins TRBV5-1 and TRBJ1-1, with 12 bases aligning to TRBD1. Germline V CDR1 and CDR2: SGHRS, YFSETQ. The CDR3 totals 15 residues. The V gene end was trimmed by 4 bases and the J gene end by 4 bases; junction bases not matched to a gene: 5. CDR3 in amino acids: CASSRGQGASTEAFF. CDR3 bases: TGCGCCAGCAGCCGGGGACAGGGGGCGAGCACTGAAGCTTTCTTT.

This rearrangement joins TRBV27 to TRBJ2-5; a weak D match, TRBD1 (6 bases). Between the trimmed V and J ends, which lost 3 bases and 3 bases, there was a span of 11 bases. This CDR3 has 14 residues. Germline CDR1 reads MNHEY; CDR2 reads SMNVEV (reference sequence). CDR3 DNA: TGTGCCAGCAGTTTCCTTGGACAGAAAGAGACCCAGTACTTC. Translation: CASSFLGQKETQYF.

The gene calls are TRBV7-2 and TRBJ2-2; a weak D match, TRBD1 (6 bases). V lost 1 base to trimming and J lost 6 bases, with 15 bases between them. Germline V gene sequence: CDR1 SGHTA, CDR2 FQGNSA. CDR3 length: 16 amino acids. The CDR3 nucleotides are TGTGCCAGCAGCTTAGGTCAATGGGGGCCCGCCGGGGAGCTGTTTTTT. This translates into CASSLGQWGPAGELFF.

The gene calls are TRBV5-1 and TRBJ1-1, with a weak D call TRBD1 (5 bases). V shed 2 bases and J shed 1 base, with 9 bases lying between them. The CDR3 is 14 amino acids. CDR1 is SGHRS, CDR2 YFSETQ, per germline. The CDR3 protein is CASSFQGGNTEAFF. The CDR3 DNA reads TGCGCCAGCAGCTTCCAGGGAGGGAACACTGAAGCTTTCTTT.

The chain employs TRBV4-1 and TRBJ1-3, with TRBD1 matching over 7 bases. With 1 base clipped from V and 3 bases from J, the junction kept 3 bases outside the gene matches. This CDR3 has 15 residues. In germline, CDR1 is MGHRA, CDR2 YSYEKL. CDR3 region: CASSQGNRGGNTIYF. For the CDR3, the DNA is TGCGCCAGCAGCCAAGGGAACAGGGGTGGAAACACCATATATTTT.

The CDR3 is CASSVGDRGFPGELFF. In DNA form, the CDR3 reads TGTGCCAGCAGCGTAGGTGACAGGGGGTTCCCCGGGGAGCTGTTTTTT. The genes are TRBV9 and TRBJ2-2, with 9 bases matching TRBD1. The CDR3 consists of 16 residues. Germline lookup yields CDR1 SGDLS and CDR2 YYNGEE. Trimming at V came to 0 bases and at J to 6 bases, leaving 6 bases not matched to a gene.

There are a few counts of this clone. This chain uses TRBV6-5 with TRBJ2-1; D gene unclear. Trimming pared 2 bases from V and 4 bases from J, leaving 6 bases between. This CDR3 has 13 residues. Per germline, CDR1 MNHEY and CDR2 SVGAGI. The CDR3 DNA is TGTGCCAGCAGTTACGGCAGATACAATGAGCAGTTCTTC. Its translation: CASSYGRYNEQFF.